This T cell receptor (beta chain) was recorded in a study of CD8+CD57+ T cells in acquired aplastic anemia. Study as a whole: DNA recovered from sorted CD4+ and CD8+ cells had a mean of approximately 3 ug.

V lost 2 bases and J lost 5; bases outside the gene matches: 9. CDR3 length: 15 residues. In germline, CDR1 is SGHRS, CDR2 YFSETQ. All patients picked for sequencing had shown, by flow cytometry, an expansion of CD8+CD57+ cells. The patients all had a severe acquired aplastic anemia diagnosis. Genomic DNA served as template for TCR beta VDJ and CDR3 profiling. TCRdb re-called the reads with MiXCR, one entry per CDR3 protein. Of under 250,000 distinct CDR3 sequences in the sample, roughly two thirds were seen once. The chain has TRBV5-1 and TRBJ1-1; TRBD1 agrees at 7 bases. Source material: sorted CD4+, CD8+, or CD8+CD57+ T cells (not recorded which) from PBMCs. The clonotype originates from a human donor with aplastic anemia. The CDR3 spells CASSLQQGMGTEAFF. Written as DNA, the CDR3 is TGCGCCAGCAGCTTACAACAGGGGATGGGGACTGAAGCTTTCTTT.